The rows below give T cell receptor beta chains drawn from one sample of a study of blood T cell repertoires in COVID-19. TCRdb's copy holds only in-frame clones and misses some; the assay was immunoSEQ multiplex PCR. Among hundreds of thousands of clones listed, roughly nine tenths were seen once. The sample consisted of peripheral blood. The receptors stem from a man between 18 and 35 years old with COVID-19, enrolled during active disease. CDR3s include the opening cysteine and the closing phenylalanine or tryptophan. D genes are given only for firm matches. A clone size is listed for some rows: how often the clone was seen (once, few, many), or a class if it is expanded.

d_call j_call clone_size cdr3_length v_call cdr3_nt cdr3_aa
NA TRBJ2-1 NA 15 TRBV24-1 TGTGCCACCAGTGATTCCGGTTTTTCCTACAATGAGCAGTTCTTC CATSDSGFSYNEQFF
NA TRBJ1-1 few 15 TRBV7-9 TGTGCCAGCAGCCCCACCACCTCAGGTTACCCTGAAGCTTTCTTT CASSPTTSGYPEAFF
TRBD1 TRBJ1-1 NA 12 TRBV18 TGTGCCAGCTCACCGACAGGGGATGAAGCTTTCTTT CASSPTGDEAFF
TRBD2 TRBJ2-5 once 14 TRBV24-1 TGTGCCACCAGTGATTTAGCGGGGATAGAGACCCAGTACTTC CATSDLAGIETQYF
NA TRBJ1-2 NA 13 TRBV12-2 TGTGCAAGTCGCTTAGTCAGGGAGGTTGGCTACACCTTC CASRLVREVGYTF
NA TRBJ1-1 NA 16 TRBV9 TGTGCCAGCAGCGGACGACAGGTTACCATGGACACTGAAGCTTTCTTT CASSGRQVTMDTEAFF
NA TRBJ2-7 NA 14 TRBV15 TGTGCCACCAGCAGAGGACGGACTTACTACGAGCAGTACTTC CATSRGRTYYEQYF
NA TRBJ2-1 NA 12 TRBV30 TGTGCCTGGAGTCCCGGGGGAGGTGAGCAGTTCTTC CAWSPGGGEQFF
TRBD2 TRBJ2-3 NA 16 TRBV14 TGTGCCAGCAGCCAAATAGCGGGAGGATCGAGAGATACGCAGTATTTT CASSQIAGGSRDTQYF
TRBD1 TRBJ2-1 NA 12 TRBV12-3/TRBV12-4 TGTGCCAGCAAGGGACAGGGGGATGAGCAGTTCTTC CASKGQGDEQFF
TRBD2 TRBJ2-2 NA 14 TRBV5-4 TGTGCCAGCAGCTTTAAAGCGGGGGCCGGGGAGCTGTTTTTT CASSFKAGAGELFF
NA TRBJ2-1 NA 13 TRBV24-1 TGTGCCACCAGTGTGAGGTCCTACAATGAGCAGTTCTTC CATSVRSYNEQFF
NA TRBJ1-5 few 17 TRBV18 TGTGCCAGCTCCCCTCAACAGGAGATGAATAGCAATCAGCCCCAGCATTTT CASSPQQEMNSNQPQHF
NA TRBJ2-1 NA 12 TRBV5-6 TGTGCCAGCAGCTTAATAGACAATGAGCAGTTCTTC CASSLIDNEQFF
TRBD1 TRBJ1-5 NA 12 TRBV6-5 TGTGCCGGGGGGGACAGGAATCAGCCCCAGCATTTT CAGGDRNQPQHF
NA TRBJ2-7 NA 15 TRBV4-1 TGCGCCAGCAGCCAAGATGCGGGCGGGTCCTACGAGCAGTACTTC CASSQDAGGSYEQYF
NA TRBJ1-2 NA 14 TRBV5-1 TGCGCCAGCAGCTTGGCCTCGACGGGCTATGGCTACACCTTC CASSLASTGYGYTF
TRBD2 TRBJ2-3 NA 16 TRBV27 TGTGCCAGCAGCATTTGGTGGAGCGGGAGCCCAGATACGCAGTATTTT CASSIWWSGSPDTQYF
NA TRBJ1-5 NA 12 TRBV12-3/TRBV12-4 TGTGCCAGCAGTCGTAGCAATCAGCCCCAGCATTTT CASSRSNQPQHF
NA TRBJ1-5 NA 15 TRBV21-1 TGTGCCAGAATTGCCAGGGTGAGGAGCAATCAGCCCCAGCATTTT CARIARVRSNQPQHF